This T cell receptor (beta chain) stems from a study of cytomegalovirus exposure and HLA in healthy donors. Germline lookup yields CDR1 GTSNPN and CDR2 SVGIG (reference sequence). V lost 0 bases and J lost 2; bases outside the gene matches: 5. CDR3 length equals 15 residues. Primers: 60 Vbeta forward and 13 Jbeta reverse. Generated by immunoSEQ multiplex PCR, the TCRdb table keeps only in-frame clones and is missing some. The sample consists of some 150,000 clones, approximately 79% of them appearing once. Sequenced input: PBMCs. The rearrangement uses TRBV30 and TRBJ2-7, with 9 bases matching TRBD2. The clonotype was recovered from a man aged 55 to 70 in good health and CMV-seronegative. CDR3 coding DNA: TGTGCCTGGAGTGTCAACCCTAGCGGGACCTACGAGCAGTACTTC. This sequence encodes CAWSVNPSGTYEQYF.